A single sample gave rise to the 7 T cell receptor beta chains below, sequenced in a study of cytomegalovirus exposure and HLA in healthy donors. Primers: 60 Vbeta forward and 13 Jbeta reverse. The data were produced by immunoSEQ multiplex PCR, yet TCRdb's version contains in-frame clones alone and is incomplete. The data show around 70,000 clones, with roughly four fifths seen just once and around an eighth held by the top ten. Sequenced: PBMCs. Source of these receptors: a male donor in good health and CMV-seropositive.

There are a few counts of this clone. This rearrangement joins TRBV27 to TRBJ1-1; no clear D. The CDR3 has 15 amino acids. Trimming removed 5 bases at V and 2 bases at J, with 15 bases between. Germline CDR1 reads MNHEY; CDR2 reads SMNVEV (reference sequence). The CDR3 DNA sequence: TGTGCCAGCAGTCCTTCGGGTGGTGCTAACACTGAAGCTTTCTTT. Protein: CASSPSGGANTEAFF.

The chain employs TRBV7-9 and TRBJ1-1; a weak D match, TRBD1 (6 bases). Trimming shortened V by 5 bases and J by 4 bases, and 14 bases separated the two germline ends. The CDR3 is 14 amino acids. Germline CDR1 and CDR2: SEHNR and FQNEAQ (reference sequence). The CDR3 DNA reads TGTGCCAGCAGCCTAGGGGGGGTCGGCACTGAAGCTTTCTTT. Translation: CASSLGGVGTEAFF.

There are a few counts of this clone. V gene TRBV5-1 combines with J gene TRBJ2-3, with 9 bases fitting TRBD2. With 0 bases clipped from V and 4 bases from J, the junction kept 3 bases outside the gene matches. The CDR3 covers 15 residues. From germline, CDR1 is SGHRS and CDR2 YFSETQ. The CDR3 protein is CASSLAAGGPDTQYF. The CDR3 nucleotides are TGCGCCAGCAGCTTGGCAGCGGGAGGTCCAGATACGCAGTATTTT.

This chain connects TRBV10-1 to TRBJ2-2; 8 bases are shared with TRBD2. Germline assignment: CDR1 WNHNN and CDR2 SYGVQD (reference sequence). CDR3 length: 14 residues. The junction had 4 bases not matched to a gene; V was cut back by 6 bases and J by 4 bases. The CDR3 region has the DNA TGCGCCAGCAGAGCTAGCGGGTCCACCGGGGAGCTGTTTTTT. It translates to CASRASGSTGELFF.

This clone was seen only once. The V and J genes are TRBV11-2 and TRBJ2-7; D is unresolved. The V end lost 2 bases, the J end lost 8 bases, and 13 bases lay between the germline ends. There are 13 residues in the CDR3. Looked up from germline, CDR1 is SGHAT and CDR2 is FQNNGV. CDR3 region: CASSLKAERQQYF. The CDR3 DNA sequence: TGTGCCAGCAGCTTAAAGGCGGAAAGGCAGCAGTACTTC. Drawing the rest from reference TRBV11-2 and TRBJ2-7, the complete variable domain is EAGVAQSPRYKIIEKRQSVAFWCNPISGHATLYWYQQILGQGPKLLIQFQNNGVVDDSQLPKDRFSAERLKGVDSTLKIQPAKLEDSAVYLCASSLKAERQQYFGPGTRLTVT.

This sequence joins TRBV7-9 and TRBJ2-7; 8 nucleotides match TRBD2. CDR3 length: 14 residues. Germline values: CDR1 SEHNR, CDR2 FQNEAQ (reference sequence). J lost 6 bases, V lost 1 base, and 5 bases had no gene match. CDR3 DNA sequence: TGTGCCAGCAGCTTAGGGGGCCTAGCGGGCGAGCAGTACTTC. Its translation: CASSLGGLAGEQYF.

The V call is TRBV10-3, the J call TRBJ2-3; 7 bases line up with TRBD1. V lost 10 bases, J lost 2 bases, and 6 bases stayed unmatched. CDR3 length: 13 amino acids. CDR1 and CDR2 from the germline V gene are ENHRY and SYGVKD. The CDR3 reads CANRQGLTDTQYF. Written as DNA, the CDR3 is TGTGCCAACCGACAGGGCCTCACAGATACGCAGTATTTT.